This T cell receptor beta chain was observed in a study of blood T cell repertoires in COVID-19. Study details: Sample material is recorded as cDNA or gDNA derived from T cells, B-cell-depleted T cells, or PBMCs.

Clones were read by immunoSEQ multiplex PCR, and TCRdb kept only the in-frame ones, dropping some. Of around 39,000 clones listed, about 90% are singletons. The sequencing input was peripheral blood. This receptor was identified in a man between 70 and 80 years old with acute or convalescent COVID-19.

CDR3 DNA: TGCGCCAGCAGCTTGGCTCTAGCAAGCACAGATACGCAGTATTTT. Protein sequence: CASSLALASTDTQYF. This chain uses TRBV5-1 with TRBJ2-3; the D gene is possibly TRBD2 (5 bases). Deletions cut 0 bases from V and 0 bases from J, with 8 bases between. CDR1 and CDR2 from the germline V gene are SGHRS and YFSETQ. The CDR3 is 15 residues long.